The source of this TCR beta chain is a study of CD8+CD57+ T cells in acquired aplastic anemia. CDR1 and CDR2 (germline): SNHLY, FYNNEI. The CDR3 sequence is 16 residues long. V was clipped by 0 bases and J by 2 bases, with 14 bases between them. Profiling that covered TCR beta VDJ and CDR3 relied on genomic DNA as its template. MiXCR, run by TCRdb on the reads, gives a single entry per CDR3 protein. Of under 350,000 distinct CDR3 sequences listed, 56% are singletons. Flow cytometry had shown expanded CD8+CD57+ cells in the patients chosen for sequencing. Material: sorted CD4+, CD8+, or CD8+CD57+ T cells (not recorded which) from PBMCs. The chain uses TRBV2 and TRBJ2-7, with D hard to call. The source is a human donor with aplastic anemia. CDR3 sequence: CASSEALRDLTYEQYF. Here the CDR3 DNA reads TGTGCCAGCAGTGAAGCGCTTCGAGACCTAACCTACGAGCAGTACTTC.